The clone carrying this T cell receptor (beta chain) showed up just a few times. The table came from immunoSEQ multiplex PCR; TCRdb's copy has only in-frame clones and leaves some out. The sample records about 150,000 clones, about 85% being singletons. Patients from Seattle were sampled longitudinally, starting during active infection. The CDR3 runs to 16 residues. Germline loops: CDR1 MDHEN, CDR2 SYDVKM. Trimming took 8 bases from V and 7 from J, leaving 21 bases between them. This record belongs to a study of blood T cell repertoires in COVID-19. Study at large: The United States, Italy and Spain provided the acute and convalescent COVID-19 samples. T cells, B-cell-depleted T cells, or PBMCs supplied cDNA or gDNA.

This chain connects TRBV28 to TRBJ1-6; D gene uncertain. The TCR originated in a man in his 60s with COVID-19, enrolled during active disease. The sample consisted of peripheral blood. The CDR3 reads CASLKIPPTGNSPLHF. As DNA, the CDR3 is TGTGCCAGCCTGAAAATCCCTCCGACGGGGAATTCACCCCTCCACTTT.